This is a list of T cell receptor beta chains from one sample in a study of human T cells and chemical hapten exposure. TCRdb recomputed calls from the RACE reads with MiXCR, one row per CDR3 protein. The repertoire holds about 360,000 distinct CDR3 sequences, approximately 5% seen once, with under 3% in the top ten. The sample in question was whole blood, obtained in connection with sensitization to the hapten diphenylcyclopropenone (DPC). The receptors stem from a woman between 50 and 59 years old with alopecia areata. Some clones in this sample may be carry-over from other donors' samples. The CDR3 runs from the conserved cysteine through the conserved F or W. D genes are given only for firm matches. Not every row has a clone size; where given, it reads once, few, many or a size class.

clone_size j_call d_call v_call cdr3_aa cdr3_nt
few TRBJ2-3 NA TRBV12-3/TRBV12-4 CASSLRTTSTDTQYF TGTGCCAGCAGTCTTCGGACTACCAGCACAGATACGCAGTATTTT
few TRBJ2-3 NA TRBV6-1 CASRRAFGGSTDTQYF TGTGCCAGCAGGAGGGCCTTTGGGGGAAGCACAGATACGCAGTATTTT
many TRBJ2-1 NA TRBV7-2 CASSLVSVGGEQFF TGTGCCAGCAGCTTGGTTTCAGTGGGGGGAGAGCAGTTCTTC
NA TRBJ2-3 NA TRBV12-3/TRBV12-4 CASNLRGRYTDTQYF TGTGCCAGCAACTTAAGAGGCAGATACACAGATACGCAGTATTTT
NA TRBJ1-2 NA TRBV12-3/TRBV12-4 CASSLVIGYTF TGTGCCAGCAGTCTCGTTATTGGCTACACCTTC
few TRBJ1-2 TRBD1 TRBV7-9 CASSSGDRGWNYGYTF TGTGCCAGCAGCTCTGGGGACAGGGGATGGAACTATGGCTACACCTTC
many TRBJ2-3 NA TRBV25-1 CASSPGQAAFLSDTQYF TGTGCCAGCAGCCCCGGGCAGGCGGCCTTCTTATCAGATACGCAGTATTTT
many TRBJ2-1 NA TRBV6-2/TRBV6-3 CASSYGQILNNEQFF TGTGCCAGCAGTTACGGGCAGATCCTAAACAATGAGCAGTTCTTC
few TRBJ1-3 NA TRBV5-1 CASSGRGPQAYVRAGNTIYF TGCGCCAGCAGCGGTAGGGGTCCGCAGGCTTATGTCCGTGCGGGAAACACCATATATTTT
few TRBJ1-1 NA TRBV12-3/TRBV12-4 CASSPAFQAFF TGTGCCAGCAGCCCAGCCTTTCAGGCTTTCTTT
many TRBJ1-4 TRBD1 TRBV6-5 CASRTGTGYEKLFF TGTGCCAGCAGGACCGGGACAGGGTATGAAAAACTGTTTTTT
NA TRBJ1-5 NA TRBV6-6 CASRFETSNQPQHF TGTGCCAGCAGATTTGAAACGAGCAATCAGCCCCAGCATTTT
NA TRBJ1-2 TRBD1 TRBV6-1 CATGQGRYGYTF TGTGCCACAGGACAGGGGCGGTATGGCTACACCTTC
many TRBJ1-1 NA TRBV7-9 CASSSDRIAEAFF TGTGCCAGCAGCTCCGACAGGATCGCTGAAGCTTTCTTT
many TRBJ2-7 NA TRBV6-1 CASSDSGVAYEQYF TGTGCCAGCAGTGATTCGGGGGTCGCCTACGAGCAGTACTTC
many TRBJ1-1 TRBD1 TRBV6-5 CASRKRQGNTEAFF TGTGCCAGCAGAAAGAGACAGGGAAACACTGAAGCTTTCTTT
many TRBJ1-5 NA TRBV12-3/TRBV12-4 CASSVQVGSLGNQPQHF TGTGCCAGCAGCGTCCAGGTTGGGTCCCTAGGCAATCAGCCCCAGCATTTT
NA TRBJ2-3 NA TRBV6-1 CASKVTDYSTDTQYF TGTGCCAGCAAGGTAACGGACTATTCCACAGATACGCAGTATTTT
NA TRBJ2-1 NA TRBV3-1 CASSQETGAWQFF TGTGCCAGCAGCCAAGAAACCGGGGCTTGGCAGTTCTTC
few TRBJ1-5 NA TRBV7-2 CASSFGLNQPQHF TGTGCCAGCAGCTTTGGGTTGAATCAGCCCCAGCATTTT
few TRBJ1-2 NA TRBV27 CASSSDFYGYTF TGTGCCAGCAGCTCCGACTTTTATGGCTACACCTTC
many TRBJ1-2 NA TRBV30 CAWSVGGGSYGYTF TGTGCCTGGAGTGTAGGCGGCGGTAGCTATGGCTACACCTTC